These T cell receptor beta chains were read from a single sample in a study of CD8 T cells in Susac syndrome. MiXCR, run by TCRdb on the immunoSEQ multiplex PCR reads, gives a single entry per CDR3 protein. The table records about 190,000 distinct CDR3 sequences, roughly 95% of them present only once. The sample taken for sequencing was CD4+ T cells from PBMCs. The receptors originated from a human donor with Susac syndrome. Each CDR3 is given with its conserved first and last residue. The order of the fields is D gene, clone size, J gene, V gene, CDR3 DNA, CDR3 protein. A D gene is named only where the DNA matches it firmly. Clone sizes are given selectively: once, few, many, or a class where the clone is expanded.

NA NA TRBJ1-2 TRBV6-1 TGTGCCAGCACACCCCGTCCAGGGGCCGCCTATGGCTACACCTTC CASTPRPGAAYGYTF
TRBD1 NA TRBJ2-7 TRBV3-1 TGTGCCAGCAGCCAAGTGGACAGGGGTTACGAGCAGTACTTC CASSQVDRGYEQYF
NA once TRBJ1-5 TRBV15 TGTGCCACCAGCAGAGATCCTGGGGGGAAGCAGCCCCAGCATTTT CATSRDPGGKQPQHF
TRBD2 NA TRBJ2-1 TRBV4-1 TGCGCCAGCAGCCAAACAAGCGGGGGGCGAAATGAGCAGTTCTTC CASSQTSGGRNEQFF
NA once TRBJ2-2 TRBV9 TGTGCCAGCAGCGTACTCGAACAGTCGAACACCGGGGAGCTGTTTTTT CASSVLEQSNTGELFF
NA NA TRBJ2-3 TRBV3-1 TGTGCCAGCGCAAACGGGGCGGGCGGCACAGATACGCAGTATTTT CASANGAGGTDTQYF
NA NA TRBJ1-1 TRBV20-1 TGCAGTGCTAGTAGGGAGTACGCTTTCTTT CSASREYAFF
TRBD2 NA TRBJ2-3 TRBV25-1 TGTGCCAGCAGTGAATGGTCTAGCGGGGGACTCAGCACAGATACGCAGTATTTT CASSEWSSGGLSTDTQYF
NA NA TRBJ1-2 TRBV9 TGTGCCAGCAGCGTAGACCCCCTGGGGGGCTACACCTTC CASSVDPLGGYTF
TRBD2 NA TRBJ2-3 TRBV10-3 TGTGCCATCAGTGATGCGGGAACGGGGGGGCTGGATACGCAGTATTTT CAISDAGTGGLDTQYF
NA NA TRBJ1-5 TRBV6-2/TRBV6-3 TGTGCCAGCAGTATACAGTCGGGGGGCCGAGAACGTAGCAATCAGCCCCAGCATTTT CASSIQSGGRERSNQPQHF
NA NA TRBJ2-1 TRBV14 TGTGCCAGCAGCCAAGGGACAGTCAATGAGCAGTTCTTC CASSQGTVNEQFF
NA NA TRBJ2-1 TRBV6-2/TRBV6-3 TGTGCCAGCAGTTACCGGGACTCCCTTTACAATGAGCAGTTCTTC CASSYRDSLYNEQFF
NA once TRBJ1-3 TRBV6-5 TGTGCCAGCCGGGCTGGGGTATCCTCTGGAAACACCATATATTTT CASRAGVSSGNTIYF
NA NA TRBJ2-1 TRBV12-3/TRBV12-4 TGTGCCAGCACCGCGGCGAATGAGCAGTTCTTC CASTAANEQFF
TRBD1 NA TRBJ1-2 TRBV2 TGTGCCAGCACTGTGAGGGGGCGGACTTATGGCTACACCTTC CASTVRGRTYGYTF
NA NA TRBJ2-2 TRBV12-3/TRBV12-4 TGTGCCAGCAGTTTAGGGGCGGGGACCGGGGAGCTGTTTTTT CASSLGAGTGELFF
NA NA TRBJ2-7 TRBV4-1 TGCGCCAGCAGCCACGCGGACAGCTACGAGCAGTACTTC CASSHADSYEQYF
TRBD1 NA TRBJ2-5 TRBV24-1 TGTGCCACCAGTGATCTAGGGGGCGAGACCCAGTACTTC CATSDLGGETQYF
TRBD1 NA TRBJ1-1 TRBV5-6 TGTGCCAGCAGCTTGGAGGGGGCCCGGACTGAAGCTTTCTTT CASSLEGARTEAFF
TRBD1 NA TRBJ1-1 TRBV29-1 TGCAGCGTCCCAGACAGGGCGACTGAAGCTTTCTTT CSVPDRATEAFF
NA once TRBJ1-5 TRBV5-1 TGCGCCAGCAGCCCCCAGGGTCGTGAGCCCCAGCATTTT CASSPQGREPQHF
TRBD1 NA TRBJ1-1 TRBV4-1 TGCGCCAGCAGGGTGACGCAGGGGGCGGTCACTGAAGCTTTCTTT CASRVTQGAVTEAFF
NA NA TRBJ2-7 TRBV3-1 TGTGCCAGCAGCCAAGCCCAGGGATCGGCCTACGAGCAGTACTTC CASSQAQGSAYEQYF
TRBD1 NA TRBJ1-5 TRBV19 TGTGCCACCACCGGGACAGGGTACAATCAGCCCCAGCATTTT CATTGTGYNQPQHF
NA NA TRBJ2-3 TRBV16 TGTGCCAGCAGCCTCGACCGCGGGGCAGATACGCAGTATTTT CASSLDRGADTQYF
TRBD1 NA TRBJ1-2 TRBV28 TGTGCCAGCAGTCCTCCCCGGACAGGGAGCTATGGCTACACCTTC CASSPPRTGSYGYTF
TRBD2 NA TRBJ2-1 TRBV4-2 TGTGCCAGCAGCCAAGAGGTGGGGATAGCGGGGGGGACCTACAATGAGCAGTTCTTC CASSQEVGIAGGTYNEQFF
NA NA TRBJ1-4 TRBV30 TGTGCCTGGAGTGTACGGGGGGGCTTCAATGAAAAACTGTTTTTT CAWSVRGGFNEKLFF
NA NA TRBJ1-6 TRBV7-2 TGTGCCAGCAGCTTAGTGTTGCAGGCCAATTCACCCCTCCACTTT CASSLVLQANSPLHF
NA NA TRBJ1-5 TRBV29-1 TGCAGCGTTTCCGTCGGAAATCAGCCCCAGCATTTT CSVSVGNQPQHF
NA NA TRBJ1-2 TRBV5-4 TGTGCCAGCAGCGTGACAGGTTCACCCCGGATCTATGGCTACACCTTC CASSVTGSPRIYGYTF
TRBD2 NA TRBJ2-5 TRBV7-8 TGTGCCAGCAGCTTCCAGACTAGCGGGGGGGCCGGAGAGACCCAGTACTTC CASSFQTSGGAGETQYF
NA NA TRBJ1-1 TRBV19 TGTGCCAGTAGAAGGGGGACTGAAGCTTTCTTT CASRRGTEAFF
NA NA TRBJ2-7 TRBV11-2 TGTGCCAGCAGCCAAACGGGGCAAGAGTACGAGCAGTACTTC CASSQTGQEYEQYF
NA few TRBJ2-7 TRBV3-1 TGTGCCAGCAGCCAAGATAGAGAATACGAGCAGTACTTC CASSQDREYEQYF
NA NA TRBJ2-3 TRBV27 TGTGCCAGCAGTTTAGGGGTTTTGGGGGGCGCAGATACGCAGTATTTT CASSLGVLGGADTQYF
TRBD2 NA TRBJ2-1 TRBV28 TGTGCCAGCAGGCAAACTAGCGGGGGGGCCCCCGATGAGCAGTTCTTC CASRQTSGGAPDEQFF
NA NA TRBJ1-3 TRBV12-3/TRBV12-4 TGTGCCAGCAGTTTGTGGGGACCAGAAAACACCATATATTTT CASSLWGPENTIYF
NA NA TRBJ1-5 TRBV12-3/TRBV12-4 TGTGCCAGCACCGGGGGGCAATATCAGCCCCAGCATTTT CASTGGQYQPQHF
TRBD1 NA TRBJ1-1 TRBV20-1 TGCAGTGGGACAACAGGGGGCACTGAAGCTTTCTTT CSGTTGGTEAFF
NA NA TRBJ2-7 TRBV7-9 TGTGCCAGCAGCTTAGGGGGACTGGTTTCCGAGCAGTACTTC CASSLGGLVSEQYF